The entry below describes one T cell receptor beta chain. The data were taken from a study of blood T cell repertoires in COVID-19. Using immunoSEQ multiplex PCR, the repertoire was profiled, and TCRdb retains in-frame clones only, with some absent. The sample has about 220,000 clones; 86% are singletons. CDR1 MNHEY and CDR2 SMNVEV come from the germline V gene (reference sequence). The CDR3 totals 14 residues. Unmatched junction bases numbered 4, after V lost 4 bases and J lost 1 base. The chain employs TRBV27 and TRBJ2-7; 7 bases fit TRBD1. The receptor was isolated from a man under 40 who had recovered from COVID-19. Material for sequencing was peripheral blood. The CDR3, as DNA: TGTGCCAGCAGTTCACGACAGGGTTCCTACGAGCAGTACTTC. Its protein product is CASSSRQGSYEQYF.